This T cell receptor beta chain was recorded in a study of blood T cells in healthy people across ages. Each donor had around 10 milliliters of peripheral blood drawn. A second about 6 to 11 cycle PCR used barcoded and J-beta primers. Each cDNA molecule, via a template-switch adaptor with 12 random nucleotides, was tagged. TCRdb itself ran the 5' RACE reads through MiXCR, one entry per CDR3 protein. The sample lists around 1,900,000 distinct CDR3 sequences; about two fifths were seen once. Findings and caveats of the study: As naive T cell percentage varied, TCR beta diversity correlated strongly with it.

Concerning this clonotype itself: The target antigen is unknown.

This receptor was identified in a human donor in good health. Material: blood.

The chain's CDR3 is CASSLVGLQGLAYNEQFF. The CDR3 nucleotides read TGTGCCAGCAGCTTAGTCGGATTACAGGGTCTGGCCTACAATGAGCAGTTCTTC. The chain uses TRBV7-2 and TRBJ2-1; the D gene is possibly TRBD1 (6 bases). Trimming removed 1 base at V and 2 bases at J, with 18 bases between. Germline CDR1 reads SGHTA; CDR2 reads FQGNSA. This CDR3 is 18 amino acids long.